This TCR beta chain was identified during a study of graft-versus-host responses after intestinal transplantation. Study-level information: Recipients obtained multivisceral, liver-intestinal, or isolated intestinal transplants. The whole recipient group had anti-thymocyte globulin induction followed by tacrolimus and steroids for roughly 3 years.

Libraries were prepared by immunoSEQ multiplex PCR; TCRdb keeps only in-frame clonotypes and omits some of them. The repertoire consists of over 2,000 clones, with around three quarters occurring once and the leading ten covering around 9%. Study-level findings and limits: GvH clones were found in recipient marrow; some appeared first in ileum or blood.

Tissue processing of the graft released intraepithelial and lamina propria lymphocytes from it. Looked up from germline, CDR1 is MRHNA and CDR2 is SNTAGT. With 5 bases clipped from V and 6 bases from J, the junction kept 4 bases outside the gene matches. CDR3 size: 13 residues. As concerns this clone: Its specificity is not known.

This receptor was taken from a human patient who received an intestinal transplant, so some T cells may come from the graft donor. Sequencing used ileum tissue, obtained 18 days after transplant. This chain uses TRBV6-4 with TRBJ2-4, with 7 bases fitting TRBD1. CDR3 sequence reads: CASSSRQGNIQYF. The CDR3 DNA reads TGTGCCAGCAGTTCAAGACAGGGAAACATTCAGTACTTC.